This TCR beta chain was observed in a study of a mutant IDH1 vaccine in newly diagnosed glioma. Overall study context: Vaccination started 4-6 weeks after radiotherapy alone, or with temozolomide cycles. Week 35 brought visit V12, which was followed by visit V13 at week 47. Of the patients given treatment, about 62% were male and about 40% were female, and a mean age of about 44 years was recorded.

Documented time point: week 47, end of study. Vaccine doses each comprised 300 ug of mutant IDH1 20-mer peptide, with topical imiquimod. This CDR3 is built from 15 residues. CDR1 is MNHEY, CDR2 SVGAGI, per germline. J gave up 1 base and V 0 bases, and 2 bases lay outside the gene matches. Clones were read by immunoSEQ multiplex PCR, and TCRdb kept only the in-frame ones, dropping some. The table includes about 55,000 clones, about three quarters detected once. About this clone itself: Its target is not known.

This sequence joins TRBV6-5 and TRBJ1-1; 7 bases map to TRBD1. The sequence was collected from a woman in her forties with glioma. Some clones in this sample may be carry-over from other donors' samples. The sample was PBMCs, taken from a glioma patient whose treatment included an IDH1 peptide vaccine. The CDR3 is CASSYSTGSNTEAFF. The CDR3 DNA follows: TGTGCCAGCAGTTACTCGACAGGGTCGAACACTGAAGCTTTCTTT.